The sequence of this T cell receptor beta chain was determined in a study of T cells in Graves' hyperthyroidism and ophthalmopathy. This clonotype was detected a few times. Losses at the gene ends were 4 bases for V and 0 bases for J; bases not matched to a gene: 6. Germline-derived CDR1 and CDR2 are MGHRA and YSYEKL. This CDR3 is built from 16 residues. From RNA transcripts, TCR beta CDR3 regions were amplified. HTBI primers were the set used in a first-round RT-PCR of the TCR CDR3. TCRdb re-derived calls from the multiplex PCR reads in MiXCR, one entry per CDR3 protein. The sample carries hundreds of thousands of distinct CDR3 sequences, about 14% recorded once.

The material sequenced was blood. The chain couples TRBV4-1 to TRBJ2-7; 10 nucleotides align to TRBD2. The sequence was collected from a man aged 45 to 65 with Graves' ophthalmopathy. Here the CDR3 DNA reads TGCGCCAGCAGCCGGTGGACTAGCGGTAGCTCCTACGAGCAGTACTTC. It codes for CASSRWTSGSSYEQYF.